Detailed here is one T cell receptor beta chain. The target antigen is unknown. One end of the junction is discordant with germline, which a read error may explain. TCR beta cDNA was prepared out of around 460 ng total RNA by means of a constant-region primer. Three-round nested multiplex PCR performed with slightly modified ARM-PCR produced the TCR beta libraries. TRBV1-TRBV30 forward primers and a C-beta reverse primer were used in the first two PCR rounds, which each ran for 9 to 10 cycles. One entry per CDR3 protein results from TCRdb running MiXCR on the multiplex PCR reads. The data show some 46,000 distinct CDR3 sequences, with 60% to 80% seen just once and over 30% held by the top ten. This entry belongs to a study of tumor-infiltrating lymphocytes in primary liver carcinoma. Study-wide results and caveats: Tumors reached a significantly greater top-250-clone fraction than blood did (p = 0.039). Pairs comparing tumor with adjacent tissue or blood overlapped less than pairs drawn from tumor regions.

Co-extraction of RNA and DNA was performed on roughly 20-34 mg of unsorted bulk tissue. Germline CDR1 and CDR2: MNHNY and SVGAGI (reference sequence). The CDR3 totals 13 residues. Input material: tumor-adjacent normal liver tissue. This clonotype was obtained from a woman aged 25 to 39 with primary liver carcinoma and hepatitis B virus infection. This chain links TRBV6-6 with TRBJ2-1; D is uncertain. The CDR3 loop reads CASNYVLTSEQFF. The DNA for the CDR3 is TGTGCGAGCAATTACGTACTCACCAGTGAGCAGTTCTTT.